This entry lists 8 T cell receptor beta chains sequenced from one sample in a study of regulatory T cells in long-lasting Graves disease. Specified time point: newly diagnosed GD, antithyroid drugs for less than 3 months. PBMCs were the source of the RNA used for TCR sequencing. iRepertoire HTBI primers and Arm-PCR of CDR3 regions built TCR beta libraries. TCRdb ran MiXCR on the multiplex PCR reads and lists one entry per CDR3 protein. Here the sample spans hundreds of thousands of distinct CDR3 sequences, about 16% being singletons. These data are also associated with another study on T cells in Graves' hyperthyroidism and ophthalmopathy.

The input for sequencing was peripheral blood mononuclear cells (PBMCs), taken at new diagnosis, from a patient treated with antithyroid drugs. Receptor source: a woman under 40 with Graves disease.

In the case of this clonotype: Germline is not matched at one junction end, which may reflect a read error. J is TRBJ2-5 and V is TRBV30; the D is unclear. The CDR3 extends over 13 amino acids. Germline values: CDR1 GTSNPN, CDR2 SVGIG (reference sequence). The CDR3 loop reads CVWSVALQETQYF. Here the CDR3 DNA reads TGTGTCTGGAGTGTCGCGCTCCAAGAGACCCAGTACTTC.

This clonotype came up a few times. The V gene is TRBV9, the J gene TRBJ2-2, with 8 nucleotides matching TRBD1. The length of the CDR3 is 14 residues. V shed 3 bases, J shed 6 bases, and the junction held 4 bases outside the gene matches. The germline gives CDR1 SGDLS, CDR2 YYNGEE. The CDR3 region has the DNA TGTGCCAGCAGCGCTGACAGGGGATCCGGGGAGCTGTTTTTT. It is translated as CASSADRGSGELFF.

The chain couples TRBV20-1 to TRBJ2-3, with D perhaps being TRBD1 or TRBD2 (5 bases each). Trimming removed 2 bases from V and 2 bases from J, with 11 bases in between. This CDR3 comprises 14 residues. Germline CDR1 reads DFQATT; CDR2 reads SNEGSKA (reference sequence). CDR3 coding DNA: TGCAGTGCTAGAAGAGGGGTCCACACAGATACGCAGTATTTT. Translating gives CSARRGVHTDTQYF.

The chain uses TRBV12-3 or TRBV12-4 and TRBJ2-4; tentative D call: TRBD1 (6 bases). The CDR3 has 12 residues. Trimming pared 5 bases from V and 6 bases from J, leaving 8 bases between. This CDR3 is CASSDRRNIQYF. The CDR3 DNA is TGTGCCAGCAGTGACAGGAGAAACATTCAGTACTTC.

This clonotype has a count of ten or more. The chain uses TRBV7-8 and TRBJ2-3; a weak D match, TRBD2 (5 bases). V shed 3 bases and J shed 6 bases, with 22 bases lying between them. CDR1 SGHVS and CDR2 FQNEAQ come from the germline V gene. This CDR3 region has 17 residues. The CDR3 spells CASSFGSLWGVRDTQYF. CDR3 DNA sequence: TGTGCCAGCAGCTTCGGTAGCTTATGGGGAGTCAGGGATACGCAGTATTTT.

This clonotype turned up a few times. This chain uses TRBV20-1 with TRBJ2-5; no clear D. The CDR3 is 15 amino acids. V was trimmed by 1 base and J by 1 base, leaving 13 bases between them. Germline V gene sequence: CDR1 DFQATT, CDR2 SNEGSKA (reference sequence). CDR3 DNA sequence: TGCAGTGCTAGAGTGCGGATGGGTTTCCAAGAGACCCAGTACTTC. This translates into CSARVRMGFQETQYF.

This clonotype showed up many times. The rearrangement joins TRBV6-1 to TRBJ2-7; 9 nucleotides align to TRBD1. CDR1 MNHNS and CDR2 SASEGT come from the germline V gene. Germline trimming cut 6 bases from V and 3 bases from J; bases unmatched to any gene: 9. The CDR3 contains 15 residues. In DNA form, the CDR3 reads TGTGCCAGCAGCCCCGTACCGGGACAGGGCTACGAGCAGTACTTC. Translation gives CASSPVPGQGYEQYF.

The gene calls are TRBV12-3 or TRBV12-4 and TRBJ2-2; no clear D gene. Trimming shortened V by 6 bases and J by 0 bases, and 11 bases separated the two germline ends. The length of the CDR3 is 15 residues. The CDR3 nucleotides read TGTGCCAGCAGCTCCGGGTACGCGAACACCGGGGAGCTGTTTTTT. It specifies CASSSGYANTGELFF.